This T cell receptor beta chain is drawn from a study of T cells in Graves' hyperthyroidism and ophthalmopathy. Amplified TCR beta CDR3 regions came from RNA transcripts. An initial round of RT-PCR targeting the TCR CDR3 relied on the HTBI primer set. TCRdb re-called the multiplex PCR reads through MiXCR, storing one row per CDR3 protein. Among about 840,000 distinct CDR3 sequences, approximately 40% were seen once, and the ten largest hold 7.5% to 9.5%. Germline V gives CDR1 SEHNR, CDR2 FQNEAQ (reference sequence). V was trimmed by 6 bases and J by 2 bases, leaving 19 bases between them. The CDR3 covers 16 residues.

The chain links TRBV7-9 to TRBJ2-5, with D perhaps matching TRBD1 (6 bases). The sequence was collected from a man between 18 and 29 years old with Graves' hyperthyroidism. Sample: blood. CDR3 region: CASRRGTRGGQETQYF. CDR3 DNA sequence: TGTGCCAGCAGGCGCGGTACCAGGGGTGGGCAAGAGACCCAGTACTTC.